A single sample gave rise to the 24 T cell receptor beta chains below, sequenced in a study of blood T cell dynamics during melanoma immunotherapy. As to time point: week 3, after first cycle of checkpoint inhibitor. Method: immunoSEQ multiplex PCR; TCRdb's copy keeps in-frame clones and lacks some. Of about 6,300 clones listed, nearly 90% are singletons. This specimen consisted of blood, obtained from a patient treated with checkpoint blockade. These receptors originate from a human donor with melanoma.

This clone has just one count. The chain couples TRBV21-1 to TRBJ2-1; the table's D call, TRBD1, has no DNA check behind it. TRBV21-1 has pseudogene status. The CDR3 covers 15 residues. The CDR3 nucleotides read TGTGCCAGCAGCAAAGAGGGTCCAGGGGGCAATGAGCAGTTCTTC. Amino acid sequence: CASSKEGPGGNEQFF.

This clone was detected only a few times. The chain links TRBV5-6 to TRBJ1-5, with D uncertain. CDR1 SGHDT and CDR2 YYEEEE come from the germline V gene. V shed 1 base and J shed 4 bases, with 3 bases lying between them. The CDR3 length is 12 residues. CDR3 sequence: CASSLPNQPQHF. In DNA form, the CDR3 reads TGTGCCAGCAGCTTGCCAAATCAGCCCCAGCATTTT.

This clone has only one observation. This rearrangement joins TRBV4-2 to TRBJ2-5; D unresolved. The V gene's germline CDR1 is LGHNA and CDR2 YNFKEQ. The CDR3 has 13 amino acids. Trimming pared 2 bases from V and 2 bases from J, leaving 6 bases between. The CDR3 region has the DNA TGTGCCAGCAGCCAACTGGGACAAGAGACCCAGTACTTC. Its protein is CASSQLGQETQYF.

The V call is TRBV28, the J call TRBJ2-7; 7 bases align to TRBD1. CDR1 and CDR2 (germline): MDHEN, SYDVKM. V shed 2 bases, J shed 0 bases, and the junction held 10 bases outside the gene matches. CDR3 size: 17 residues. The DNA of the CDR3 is TGTGCCAGCAGTTTAGTAGGGGGCGCAGATGACTCCTACGAGCAGTACTTC. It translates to CASSLVGGADDSYEQYF.

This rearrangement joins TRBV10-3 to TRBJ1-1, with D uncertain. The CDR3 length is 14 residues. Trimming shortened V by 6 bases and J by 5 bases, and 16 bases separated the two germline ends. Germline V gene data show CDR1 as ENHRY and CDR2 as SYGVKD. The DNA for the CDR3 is TGTGCCATCAGCCTTGGCAGACCCAAGACTGAAGCTTTCTTT. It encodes CAISLGRPKTEAFF.

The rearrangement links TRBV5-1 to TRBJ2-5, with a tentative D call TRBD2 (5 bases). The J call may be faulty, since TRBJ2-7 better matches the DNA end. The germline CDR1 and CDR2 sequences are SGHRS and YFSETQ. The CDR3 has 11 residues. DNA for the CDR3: TGCGCCAGCACTGAGGGCTACGAGCAGTACTTC. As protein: CASTEGYEQYF.

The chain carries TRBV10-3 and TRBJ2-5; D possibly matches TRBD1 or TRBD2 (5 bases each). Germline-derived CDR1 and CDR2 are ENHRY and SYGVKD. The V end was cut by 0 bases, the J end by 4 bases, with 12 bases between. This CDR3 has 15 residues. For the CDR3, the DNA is TGTGCCATCAGTGAGTCACAGTGGGGGTCAGAGACCCAGTACTTC. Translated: CAISESQWGSETQYF.

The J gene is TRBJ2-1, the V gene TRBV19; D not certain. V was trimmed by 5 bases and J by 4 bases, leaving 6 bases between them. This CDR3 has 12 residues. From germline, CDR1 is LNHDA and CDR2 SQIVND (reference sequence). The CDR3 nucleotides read TGTGCCAGTAGTGCTCGTTACAATGAGCAGTTCTTC. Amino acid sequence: CASSARYNEQFF. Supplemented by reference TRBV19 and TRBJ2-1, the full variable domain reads DGGITQSPKYLFRKEGQNVTLSCEQNLNHDAMYWYRQDPGQGLRLIYYSQIVNDFQKGDIAEGYSVSREKKESFPLTVTSAQKNPTAFYLCASSARYNEQFFGPGTRLTVL.

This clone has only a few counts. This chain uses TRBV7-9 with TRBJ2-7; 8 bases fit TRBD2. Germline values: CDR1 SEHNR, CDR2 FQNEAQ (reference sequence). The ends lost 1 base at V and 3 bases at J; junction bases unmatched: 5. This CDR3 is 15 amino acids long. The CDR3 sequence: CASSLGTSLRYEQYF. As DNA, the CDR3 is TGTGCCAGCAGCTTAGGGACTAGCTTGCGCTACGAGCAGTACTTC. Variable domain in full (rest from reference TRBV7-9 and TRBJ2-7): DTGVSQNPRHKITKRGQNVTFRCDPISEHNRLYWYRQTLGQGPEFLTYFQNEAQLEKSRLLSDRFSAERPKGSFSTLEIQRTEQGDSAMYLCASSLGTSLRYEQYFGPGTRLTVT.

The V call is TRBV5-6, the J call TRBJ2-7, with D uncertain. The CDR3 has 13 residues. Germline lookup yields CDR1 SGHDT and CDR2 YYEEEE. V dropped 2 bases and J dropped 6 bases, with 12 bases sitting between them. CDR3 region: CASSFRSNSEQYF. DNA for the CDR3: TGTGCCAGCAGCTTCCGGTCTAACAGCGAGCAGTACTTC.

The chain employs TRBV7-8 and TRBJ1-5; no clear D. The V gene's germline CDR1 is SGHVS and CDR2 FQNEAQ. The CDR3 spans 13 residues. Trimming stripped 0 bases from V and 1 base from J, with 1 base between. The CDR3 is CASSLASNQPQHF. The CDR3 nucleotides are TGTGCCAGCAGCTTAGCCAGCAATCAGCCCCAGCATTTT. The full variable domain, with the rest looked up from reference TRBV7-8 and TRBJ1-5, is GAGVSQSPRYKVAKRGQDVALRCDPISGHVSLFWYQQALGQGPEFLTYFQNEAQLDKSGLPSDRFFAERPEGSVSTLKIQRTQQEDSAVYLCASSLASNQPQHFGDGTRLSIL.

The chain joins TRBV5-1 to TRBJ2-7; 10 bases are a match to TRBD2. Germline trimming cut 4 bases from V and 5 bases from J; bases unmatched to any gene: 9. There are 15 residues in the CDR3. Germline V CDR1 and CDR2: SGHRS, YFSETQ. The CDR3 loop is CASSAGLSGGNEQYF. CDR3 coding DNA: TGCGCCAGCAGCGCGGGGCTTAGCGGGGGGAACGAGCAGTACTTC.

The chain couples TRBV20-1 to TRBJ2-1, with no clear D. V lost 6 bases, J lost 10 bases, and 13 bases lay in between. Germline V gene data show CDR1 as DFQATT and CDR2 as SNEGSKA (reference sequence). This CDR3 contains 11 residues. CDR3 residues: CSAIPQVEQFF. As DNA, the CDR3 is TGCAGTGCCATACCCCAGGTCGAGCAGTTCTTC.

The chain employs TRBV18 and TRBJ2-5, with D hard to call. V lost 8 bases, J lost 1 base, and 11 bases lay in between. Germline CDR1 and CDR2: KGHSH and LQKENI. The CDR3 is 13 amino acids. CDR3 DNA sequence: TGTGCCAGCGCCGGTTTTCCCCAAGAGACCCAGTACTTC. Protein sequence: CASAGFPQETQYF.

The CDR3 region has the DNA TGTGCCAGCAGCAGGACTAGCGGGGGGGCAGCAGATACGCAGTATTTT. Protein sequence: CASSRTSGGAADTQYF. The V gene is TRBV5-6, the J gene TRBJ2-3; 15 bases align to TRBD2. V lost 4 bases, J lost 4 bases, and 4 bases stayed unmatched. The germline CDR1 and CDR2 sequences are SGHDT and YYEEEE. This CDR3 region has 16 residues.

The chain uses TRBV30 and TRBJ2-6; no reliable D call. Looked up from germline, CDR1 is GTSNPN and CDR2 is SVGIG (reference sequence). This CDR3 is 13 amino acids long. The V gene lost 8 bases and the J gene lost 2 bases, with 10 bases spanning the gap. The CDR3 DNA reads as TGTGCCCGGGTTTCGGCTGGGGCCAACGTCCTGACTTTC. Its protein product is CARVSAGANVLTF. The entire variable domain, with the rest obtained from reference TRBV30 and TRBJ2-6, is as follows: SQTIHQWPATLVQPVGSPLSLECTVEGTSNPNLYWYRQAAGRGLQLLFYSVGIGQISSEVPQNLSASRPQDRQFILSSKKLLLSDSGFYLCARVSAGANVLTFGAGSRLTVL.

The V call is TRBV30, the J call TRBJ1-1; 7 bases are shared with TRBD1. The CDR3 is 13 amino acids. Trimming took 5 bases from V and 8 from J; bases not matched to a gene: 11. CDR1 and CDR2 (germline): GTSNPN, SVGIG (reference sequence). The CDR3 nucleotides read TGTGCCTGGGGCAAAGGGGGCTTTAGGGAAGCTTTCTTT. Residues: CAWGKGGFREAFF. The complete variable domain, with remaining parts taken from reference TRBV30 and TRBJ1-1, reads SQTIHQWPATLVQPVGSPLSLECTVEGTSNPNLYWYRQAAGRGLQLLFYSVGIGQISSEVPQNLSASRPQDRQFILSSKKLLLSDSGFYLCAWGKGGFREAFFGQGTRLTVV.

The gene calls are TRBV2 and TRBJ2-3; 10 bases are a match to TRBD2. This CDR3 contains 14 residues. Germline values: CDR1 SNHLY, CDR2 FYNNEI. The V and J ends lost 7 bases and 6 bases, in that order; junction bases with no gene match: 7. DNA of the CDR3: TGTGCCAGCAAGGAGCGGGGGGGCATTGATACGCAGTATTTT. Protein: CASKERGGIDTQYF.

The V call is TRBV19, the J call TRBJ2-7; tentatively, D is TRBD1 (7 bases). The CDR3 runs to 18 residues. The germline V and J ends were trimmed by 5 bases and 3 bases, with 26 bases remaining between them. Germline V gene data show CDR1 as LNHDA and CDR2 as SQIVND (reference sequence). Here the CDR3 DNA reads TGTGCCAGTAGTTGGGCCGGGGGACAGCGCAAATTTCTCTACGAGCAGTACTTC. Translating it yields CASSWAGGQRKFLYEQYF.

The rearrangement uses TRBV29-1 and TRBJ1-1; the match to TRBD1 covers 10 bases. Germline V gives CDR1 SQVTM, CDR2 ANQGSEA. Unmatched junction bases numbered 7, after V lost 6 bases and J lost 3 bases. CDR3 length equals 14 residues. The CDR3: CSVPRGQGYTEAFF. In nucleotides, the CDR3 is TGCAGCGTCCCTCGGGGACAGGGGTACACTGAAGCTTTCTTT.

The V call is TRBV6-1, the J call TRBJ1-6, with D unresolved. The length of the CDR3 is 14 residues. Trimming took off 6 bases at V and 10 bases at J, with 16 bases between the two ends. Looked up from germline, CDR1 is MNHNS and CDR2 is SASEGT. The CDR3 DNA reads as TGTGCCAGCAGGAACCTGGATGGGAGGTCACCCCTCCACTTT. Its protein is CASRNLDGRSPLHF.

The CDR3 region has the DNA TGTGCCAGCAGTCCGCCTCGACTAGCGGGGCCCCAAGAGACCCAGTACTTC. It is translated as CASSPPRLAGPQETQYF. The J gene is TRBJ2-5, the V gene TRBV28, with 11 bases identical to TRBD2. Looked up from germline, CDR1 is MDHEN and CDR2 is SYDVKM. Losses at the gene ends were 5 bases for V and 1 base for J; bases not matched to a gene: 9. The CDR3 covers 17 residues.

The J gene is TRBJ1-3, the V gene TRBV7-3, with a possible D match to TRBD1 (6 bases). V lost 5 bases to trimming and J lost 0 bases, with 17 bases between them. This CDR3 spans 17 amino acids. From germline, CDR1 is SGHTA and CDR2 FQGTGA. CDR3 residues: CASSPAPGADSGNTIYF. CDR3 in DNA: TGTGCCAGCAGCCCTGCACCAGGGGCCGACTCTGGAAACACCATATATTTT.

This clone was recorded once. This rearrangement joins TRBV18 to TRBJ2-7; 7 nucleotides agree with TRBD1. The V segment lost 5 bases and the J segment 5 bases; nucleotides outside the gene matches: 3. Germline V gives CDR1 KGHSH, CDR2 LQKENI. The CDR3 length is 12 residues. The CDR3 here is CASSADRDEQYF. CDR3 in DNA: TGTGCCAGCTCAGCCGACAGGGACGAGCAGTACTTC.